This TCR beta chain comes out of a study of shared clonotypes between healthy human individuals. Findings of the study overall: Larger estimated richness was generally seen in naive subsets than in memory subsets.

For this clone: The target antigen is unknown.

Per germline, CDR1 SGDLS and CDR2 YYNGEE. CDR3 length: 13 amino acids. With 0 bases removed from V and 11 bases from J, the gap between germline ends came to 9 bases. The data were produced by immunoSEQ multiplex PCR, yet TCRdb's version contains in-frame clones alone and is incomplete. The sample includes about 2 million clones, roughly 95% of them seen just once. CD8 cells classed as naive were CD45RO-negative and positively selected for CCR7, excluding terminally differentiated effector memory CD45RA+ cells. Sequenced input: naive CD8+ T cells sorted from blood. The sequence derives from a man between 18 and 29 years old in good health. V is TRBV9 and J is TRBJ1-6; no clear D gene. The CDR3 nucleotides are TGTGCCAGCAGCGTAGACGAGGGTCCACCCCTCCACTTT. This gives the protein CASSVDEGPPLHF.